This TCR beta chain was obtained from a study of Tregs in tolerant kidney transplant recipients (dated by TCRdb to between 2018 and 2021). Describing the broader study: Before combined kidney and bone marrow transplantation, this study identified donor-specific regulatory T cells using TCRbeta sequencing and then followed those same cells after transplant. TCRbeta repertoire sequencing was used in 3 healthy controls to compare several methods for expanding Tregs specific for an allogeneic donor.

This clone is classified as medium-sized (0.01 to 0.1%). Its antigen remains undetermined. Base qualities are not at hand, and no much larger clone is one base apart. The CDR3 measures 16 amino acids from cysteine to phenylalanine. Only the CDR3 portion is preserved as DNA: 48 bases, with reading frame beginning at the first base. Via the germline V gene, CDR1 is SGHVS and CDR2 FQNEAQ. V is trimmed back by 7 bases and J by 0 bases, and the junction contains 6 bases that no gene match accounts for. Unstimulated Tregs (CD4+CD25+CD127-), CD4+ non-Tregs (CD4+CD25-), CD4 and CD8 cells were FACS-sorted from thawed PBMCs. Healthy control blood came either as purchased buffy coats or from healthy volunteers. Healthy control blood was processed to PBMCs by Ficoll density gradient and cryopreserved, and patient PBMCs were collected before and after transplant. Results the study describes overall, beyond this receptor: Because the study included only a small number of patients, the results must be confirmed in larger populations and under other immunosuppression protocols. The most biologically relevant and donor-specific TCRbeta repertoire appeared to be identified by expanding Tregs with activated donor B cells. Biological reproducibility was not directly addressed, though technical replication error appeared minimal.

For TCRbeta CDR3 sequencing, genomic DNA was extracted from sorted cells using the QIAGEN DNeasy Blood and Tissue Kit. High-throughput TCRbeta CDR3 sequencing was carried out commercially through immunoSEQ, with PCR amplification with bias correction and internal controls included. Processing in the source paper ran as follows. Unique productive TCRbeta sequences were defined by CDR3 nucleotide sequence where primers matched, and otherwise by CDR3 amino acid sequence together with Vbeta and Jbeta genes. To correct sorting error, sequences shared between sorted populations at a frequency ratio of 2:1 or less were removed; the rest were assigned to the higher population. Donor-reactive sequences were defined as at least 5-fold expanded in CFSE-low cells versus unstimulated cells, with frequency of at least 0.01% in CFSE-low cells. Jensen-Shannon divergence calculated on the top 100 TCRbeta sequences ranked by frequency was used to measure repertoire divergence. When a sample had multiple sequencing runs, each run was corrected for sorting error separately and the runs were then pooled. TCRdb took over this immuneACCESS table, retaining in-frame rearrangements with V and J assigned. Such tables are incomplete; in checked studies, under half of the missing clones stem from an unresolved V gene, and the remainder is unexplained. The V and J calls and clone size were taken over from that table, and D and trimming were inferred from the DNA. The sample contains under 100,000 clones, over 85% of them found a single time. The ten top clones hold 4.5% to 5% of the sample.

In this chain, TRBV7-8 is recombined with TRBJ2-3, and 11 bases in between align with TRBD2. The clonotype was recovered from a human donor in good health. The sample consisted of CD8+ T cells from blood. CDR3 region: CASTNSGGASTDTQYF. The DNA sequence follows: TGTGCCAGCACGAATAGCGGGGGGGCTAGCACAGATACGCAGTATTTT.